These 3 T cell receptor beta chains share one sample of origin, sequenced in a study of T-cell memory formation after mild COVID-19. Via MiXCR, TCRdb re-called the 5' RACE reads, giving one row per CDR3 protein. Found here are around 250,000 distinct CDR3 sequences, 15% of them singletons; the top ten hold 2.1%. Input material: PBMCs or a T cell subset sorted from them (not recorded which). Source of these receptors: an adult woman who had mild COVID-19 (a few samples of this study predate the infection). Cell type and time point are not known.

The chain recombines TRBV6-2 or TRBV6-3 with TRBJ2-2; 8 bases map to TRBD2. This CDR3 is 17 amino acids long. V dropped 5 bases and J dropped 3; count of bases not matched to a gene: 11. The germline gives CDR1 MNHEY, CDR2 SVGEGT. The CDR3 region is CASSPPTGGPYTGELFF. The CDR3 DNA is TGTGCCAGCAGTCCCCCTACGGGAGGGCCTTACACCGGGGAGCTGTTTTTT.

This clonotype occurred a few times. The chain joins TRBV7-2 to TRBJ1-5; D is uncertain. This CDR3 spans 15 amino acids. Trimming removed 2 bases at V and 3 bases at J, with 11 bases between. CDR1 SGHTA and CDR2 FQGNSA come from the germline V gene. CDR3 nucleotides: TGTGCCAGCAGCTTAACCAGGACGAACAATCAGCCCCAGCATTTT. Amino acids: CASSLTRTNNQPQHF.

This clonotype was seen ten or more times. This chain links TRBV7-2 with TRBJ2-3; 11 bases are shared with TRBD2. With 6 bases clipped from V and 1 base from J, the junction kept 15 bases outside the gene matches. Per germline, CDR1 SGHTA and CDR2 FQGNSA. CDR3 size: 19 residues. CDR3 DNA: TGTGCCAGCAGTCGACTATTTAGCGGGAGGGCCCCTGGCACAGATACGCAGTATTTT. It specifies CASSRLFSGRAPGTDTQYF.